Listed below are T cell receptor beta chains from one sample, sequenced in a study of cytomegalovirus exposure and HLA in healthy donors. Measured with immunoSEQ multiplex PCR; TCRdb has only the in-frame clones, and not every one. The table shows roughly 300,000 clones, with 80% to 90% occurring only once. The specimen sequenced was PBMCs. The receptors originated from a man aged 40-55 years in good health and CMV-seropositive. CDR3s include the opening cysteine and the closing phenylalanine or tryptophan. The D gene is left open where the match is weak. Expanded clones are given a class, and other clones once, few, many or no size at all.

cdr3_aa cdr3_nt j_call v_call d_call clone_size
CASSIFRGGEETQYF TGTGCCAGTAGTATTTTTAGGGGAGGAGAGGAGACCCAGTACTTC TRBJ2-5 TRBV19 - -
CASSQESRTSKVF TGCGCCAGCAGCCAAGAGTCTCGGACTAGCAAGGTCTTC TRBJ2-1 TRBV4-1 TRBD2 -
CASRAGVGDEQYF TGTGCCAGCAGGGCGGGAGTGGGTGACGAGCAGTACTTC TRBJ2-7 TRBV2 TRBD2 -
CARSLGSLRASYNEQFF TGTGCCAGAAGCTTGGGTTCTCTCCGCGCTTCCTACAATGAGCAGTTCTTC TRBJ2-1 TRBV5-3 - -
CASSLVPRASGSASSYNEQFF TGTGCCAGCAGCTTAGTACCCCGGGCTAGCGGCTCCGCAAGCTCCTACAATGAGCAGTTCTTC TRBJ2-1 TRBV7-8 TRBD2 -
CASGDRNSYEQYF TGTGCCAGTGGGGACAGGAACTCCTACGAGCAGTACTTC TRBJ2-7 TRBV2 TRBD1 -
CASSFSSRGWEQYF TGTGCCAGCAGTTTCTCATCGCGAGGATGGGAGCAGTACTTC TRBJ2-7 TRBV27 - -
CASSPKKSDRASYNEQFF TGTGCCAGCTCACCAAAGAAGAGTGACAGGGCCTCCTACAATGAGCAGTTCTTC TRBJ2-1 TRBV18 TRBD1 once
CAISESYFQGATGELFF TGTGCCATCAGTGAGTCCTACTTTCAGGGGGCAACCGGGGAGCTGTTTTTT TRBJ2-2 TRBV10-3 TRBD1 -
CASSLPLAGGPTDTQYF TGTGCCAGCAGCTTACCACTAGCGGGAGGGCCCACAGATACGCAGTATTTT TRBJ2-3 TRBV11-2 TRBD2 -
CASSPLGVQPQHF TGTGCCAGCAGTCCCCTCGGGGTTCAGCCCCAGCATTTT TRBJ1-5 TRBV6-1 - -
CASSPPPDRGRVNTEAFF TGTGCCAGCAGTCCCCCCCCGGACAGGGGGCGGGTGAACACTGAAGCTTTCTTT TRBJ1-1 TRBV14 TRBD1 -
CASSLALAAYNEQFF TGTGCCAGCAGCTTAGCGCTAGCGGCCTACAATGAGCAGTTCTTC TRBJ2-1 TRBV11-2 TRBD2 -
CASRLAGSNQPQHF TGTGCCAGCAGGTTAGCAGGGAGCAATCAGCCCCAGCATTTT TRBJ1-5 TRBV2 - -
CASSLPGQGFVGNEQFF TGTGCCAGCAGCTTACCGGGACAGGGCTTCGTGGGCAATGAGCAGTTCTTC TRBJ2-1 TRBV5-6 TRBD1 -
CASSRALEQYF TGTGCCAGCAGCCGAGCCTTGGAGCAGTACTTC TRBJ2-7 TRBV11-1 - -
CASSHQARLRGNEQFF TGTGCCAGCAGCCACCAGGCCCGATTAAGGGGGAACGAGCAGTTCTTC TRBJ2-1 TRBV14 - -
CASSLGSGFYNEQFF TGCGCCAGCAGCTTGGGGTCAGGATTCTACAATGAGCAGTTCTTC TRBJ2-1 TRBV5-1 - -
CASSIKGAGTQETQYF TGTGCCAGTAGTATTAAGGGAGCGGGGACACAAGAGACCCAGTACTTC TRBJ2-5 TRBV19 - -
CASSRGGHNTGELFF TGTGCTAGCAGCAGAGGGGGCCACAATACCGGGGAGCTGTTTTTT TRBJ2-2 TRBV7-7 TRBD1 -
CAWSGTGLVTYEQYF TGTGCCTGGAGTGGGACAGGGCTCGTCACCTACGAGCAGTACTTC TRBJ2-7 TRBV30 TRBD1 -
CASSHPGGSSYEQYF TGTGCCAGCAGCCATCCAGGGGGCAGCTCCTACGAGCAGTACTTC TRBJ2-7 TRBV5-4 TRBD1 -
CASSPTGFSQPQHF TGTGCCAGCAGCCCCACAGGGTTCAGCCAGCCCCAGCATTTT TRBJ1-5 TRBV2 - -
CASREGDYGYTF TGCGCCAGCAGAGAGGGCGACTATGGCTACACCTTC TRBJ1-2 TRBV5-1 - -
CASSQGTTSTDTQYF TGCGCCAGCAGCCAAGGGACAACGAGCACAGATACGCAGTATTTT TRBJ2-3 TRBV4-1 - -
CASSIGEMNTEAFF TGTGCCAGTAGTATAGGTGAGATGAACACTGAAGCTTTCTTT TRBJ1-1 TRBV19 - few
CASSLGALTLEEKLFF TGTGCCAGCAGCCTGGGAGCCTTAACCTTGGAGGAAAAACTGTTTTTT TRBJ1-4 TRBV7-2 - -
CASRLTGDSGNTIYF TGTGCCAGCAGGTTAACAGGGGACTCTGGAAACACCATATATTTT TRBJ1-3 TRBV6-1 TRBD1 -
CASSPGQGANNEQFF TGTGCCAGCTCCCCGGGACAGGGGGCGAACAATGAGCAGTTCTTC TRBJ2-1 TRBV18 TRBD1 once
CASQTGNRRYEQYF TGTGCCAGCCAGACAGGGAATCGCCGCTACGAGCAGTACTTC TRBJ2-7 TRBV7-4 TRBD1 few
CASSQDLSFGPYF TGCGCCAGCAGCCAAGATCTGAGCTTCGGTCCCTATTTT TRBJ2-3 TRBV4-3 - -
CASSSGLAVGQETQYF TGTGCCAGCAGCTCCGGACTAGCGGTGGGGCAAGAGACCCAGTACTTC TRBJ2-5 TRBV7-3 TRBD2 -
CASSYSGSADTQYF TGTGCCAGCAGTTACTCCGGGAGCGCAGATACGCAGTATTTT TRBJ2-3 TRBV6-6 - -
CASRDSTGNSYEQYF TGTGCCAGCAGGGATTCGACAGGAAACTCCTACGAGCAGTACTTC TRBJ2-7 TRBV6-6 - -
CASSQNRFGANVLTF TGCGCCAGCAGCCAGAACAGGTTTGGGGCCAACGTCCTGACTTTC TRBJ2-6 TRBV4-1 - -
CASSQEASDEQFF TGTGCCAGCAGCCAAGAGGCTAGCGATGAGCAGTTCTTC TRBJ2-1 TRBV4-2 - -
CASSVGGGALSTDTQYF TGCGCCAGCAGCGTCGGAGGAGGGGCCCTTAGCACAGATACGCAGTATTTT TRBJ2-3 TRBV5-1 - -
CASREPQAGESFF TGTGCCAGCAGGGAACCCCAAGCAGGGGAGTCTTTCTTT TRBJ1-1 TRBV6-6 - -
CASSLRGGTGATNEKLFF TGTGCCAGCAGTTTAAGGGGTGGGACAGGGGCAACTAATGAAAAACTGTTTTTT TRBJ1-4 TRBV27 TRBD1 -
CATSRESRGSSYNEQFF TGTGCCACCAGCAGAGAGAGTCGGGGTAGCTCCTACAATGAGCAGTTCTTC TRBJ2-1 TRBV15 - -
CASSLGPAGGNEQFF TGTGCCAGCAGCTTAGGCCCAGCGGGAGGAAATGAGCAGTTCTTC TRBJ2-1 TRBV7-8 TRBD2 -
CASSSGQGSTIYF TGTGCTAGCAGCTCGGGACAGGGAAGCACCATATATTTT TRBJ1-3 TRBV7-7 TRBD1 -
CASSLLAGAYEQYF TGTGCCAGCAGCTTACTAGCGGGCGCATACGAGCAGTACTTC TRBJ2-7 TRBV7-8 TRBD2 -
CASSSRTSGRDYNEQFF TGCGCCAGCAGCTCCAGGACTAGCGGGAGGGACTACAATGAGCAGTTCTTC TRBJ2-1 TRBV5-1 TRBD2 -
CASQFRLAGGPKYNEQFF TGTGCCAGTCAATTTCGACTAGCGGGAGGGCCGAAATACAATGAGCAGTTCTTC TRBJ2-1 TRBV19 TRBD2 -
CASSQGPSSYNEQFF TGTGCCAGCAGCCAAGGTCCTAGCTCCTACAATGAGCAGTTCTTC TRBJ2-1 TRBV4-2 - -
CASGLFGETQYF TGTGCTAGTGGTTTGTTCGGGGAGACCCAGTACTTC TRBJ2-5 TRBV12-5 - -
CASSVSSGNTIYF TGTGCCAGCAGCGTTAGCTCTGGAAACACCATATATTTT TRBJ1-3 TRBV9 - -
CAWSVQYGTADTQYF TGTGCCTGGAGTGTACAATACGGGACTGCAGATACGCAGTATTTT TRBJ2-3 TRBV30 - -
CASSLVRGTSNEQFF TGTGCCAGCAGCTTGGTTCGCGGGACTAGTAATGAGCAGTTCTTC TRBJ2-1 TRBV5-4 TRBD2 -
CASSQDTGEGSNEQFF TGCGCCAGCAGCCAAGATACAGGGGAAGGCTCCAATGAGCAGTTCTTC TRBJ2-1 TRBV4-1 TRBD1 -
CAWRSSRGRNEKLFF TGTGCCTGGAGGAGTTCCAGGGGGCGGAATGAAAAACTGTTTTTT TRBJ1-4 TRBV30 TRBD1 -
CASSDNRGTEAFF TGTGCCAGCAGCGATAATAGGGGCACTGAAGCTTTCTTT TRBJ1-1 TRBV7-8 - -
CASGFGEDEQFF TGTGCTAGTGGTTTCGGAGAGGATGAGCAGTTCTTC TRBJ2-1 TRBV12-5 - -
CASSGSAGQSYEQYF TGTGCCAGCAGCGGATCCGCGGGACAGTCCTACGAGCAGTACTTC TRBJ2-7 TRBV9 - -
CASSLLSGNYGYTF TGTGCCAGCAGTTTATTGTCGGGGAACTATGGCTACACCTTC TRBJ1-2 TRBV28 - -
CASSLTSGRVRNEQFF TGTGCCAGCAGCCTTACTAGCGGGAGAGTTCGGAATGAGCAGTTCTTC TRBJ2-1 TRBV27 TRBD2 -